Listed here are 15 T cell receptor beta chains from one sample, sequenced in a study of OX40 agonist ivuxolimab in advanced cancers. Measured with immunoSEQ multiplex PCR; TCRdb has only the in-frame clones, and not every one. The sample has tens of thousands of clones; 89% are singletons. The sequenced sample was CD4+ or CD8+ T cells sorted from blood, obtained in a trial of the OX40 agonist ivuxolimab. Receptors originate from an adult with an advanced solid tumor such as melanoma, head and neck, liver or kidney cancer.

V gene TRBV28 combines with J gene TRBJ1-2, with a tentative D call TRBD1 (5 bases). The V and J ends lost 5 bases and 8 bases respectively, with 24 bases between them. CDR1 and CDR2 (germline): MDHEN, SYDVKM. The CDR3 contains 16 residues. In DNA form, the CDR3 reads TGTGCCAGCAGTCTGACAGAACCAACCTTGGGGGAGGGCTACACCTTC. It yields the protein CASSLTEPTLGEGYTF.

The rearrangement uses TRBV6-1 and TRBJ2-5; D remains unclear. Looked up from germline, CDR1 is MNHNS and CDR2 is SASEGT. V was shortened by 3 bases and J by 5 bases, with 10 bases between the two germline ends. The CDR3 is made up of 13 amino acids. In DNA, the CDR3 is TGTGCCAGCAGTGACTTGGCATGGGAGACCCAGTACTTC. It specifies CASSDLAWETQYF.

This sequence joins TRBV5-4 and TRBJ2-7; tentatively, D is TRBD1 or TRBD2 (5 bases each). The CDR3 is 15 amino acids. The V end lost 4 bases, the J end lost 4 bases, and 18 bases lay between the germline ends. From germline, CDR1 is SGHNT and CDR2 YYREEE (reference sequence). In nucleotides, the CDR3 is TGTGCCAGCAGCGAGGGATGGGACGGCTTTTACGAGCAGTACTTC. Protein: CASSEGWDGFYEQYF. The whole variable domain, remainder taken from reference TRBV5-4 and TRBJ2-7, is ETGVTQSPTHLIKTRGQQVTLRCSSQSGHNTVSWYQQALGQGPQFIFQYYREEENGRGNFPPRFSGLQFPNYSSELNVNALELDDSALYLCASSEGWDGFYEQYFGPGTRLTVT.

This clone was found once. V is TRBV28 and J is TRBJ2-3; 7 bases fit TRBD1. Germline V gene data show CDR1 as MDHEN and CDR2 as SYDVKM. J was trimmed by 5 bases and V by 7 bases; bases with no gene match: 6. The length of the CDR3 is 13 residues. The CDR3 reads CASTHRGKDTQYF. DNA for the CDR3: TGTGCCAGCACACACAGGGGTAAAGATACGCAGTATTTT.

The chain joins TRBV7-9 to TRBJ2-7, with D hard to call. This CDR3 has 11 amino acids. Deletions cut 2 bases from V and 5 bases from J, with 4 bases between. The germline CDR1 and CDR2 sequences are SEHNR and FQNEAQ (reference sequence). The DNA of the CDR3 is TGTGCCAGCAGCTTATTCAACGAGCAGTACTTC. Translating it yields CASSLFNEQYF.

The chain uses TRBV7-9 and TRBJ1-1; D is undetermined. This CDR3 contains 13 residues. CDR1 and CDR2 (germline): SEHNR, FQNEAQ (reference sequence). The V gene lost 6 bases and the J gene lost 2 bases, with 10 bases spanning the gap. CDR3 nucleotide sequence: TGTGCCAGCAGTTTGAATACCAACACTGAAGCTTTCTTT. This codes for CASSLNTNTEAFF.

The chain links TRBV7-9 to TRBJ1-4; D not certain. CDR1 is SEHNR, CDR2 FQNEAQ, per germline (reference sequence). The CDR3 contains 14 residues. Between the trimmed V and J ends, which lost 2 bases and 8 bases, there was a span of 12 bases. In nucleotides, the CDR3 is TGTGCCAGCAGCTTAAGTACAGTGGGAGAAAAACTGTTTTTT. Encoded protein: CASSLSTVGEKLFF.

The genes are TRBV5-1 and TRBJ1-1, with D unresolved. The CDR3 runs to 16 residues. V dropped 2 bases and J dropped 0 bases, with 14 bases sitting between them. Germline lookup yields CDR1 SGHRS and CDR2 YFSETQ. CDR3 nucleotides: TGCGCCAGCAGCTTAACCTTGGGTCGGCTGAACACTGAAGCTTTCTTT. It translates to CASSLTLGRLNTEAFF.

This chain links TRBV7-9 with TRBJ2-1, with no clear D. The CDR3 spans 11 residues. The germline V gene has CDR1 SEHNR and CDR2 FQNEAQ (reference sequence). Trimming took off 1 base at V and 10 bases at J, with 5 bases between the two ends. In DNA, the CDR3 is TGTGCCAGCAGCTTAGTTGGGGAGCAGTTCTTC. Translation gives CASSLVGEQFF.

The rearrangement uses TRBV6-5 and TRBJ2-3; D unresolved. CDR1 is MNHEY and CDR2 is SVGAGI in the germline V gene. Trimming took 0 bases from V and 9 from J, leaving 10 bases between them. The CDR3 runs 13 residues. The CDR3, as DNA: TGTGCCAGCAGTTACTCGTCGTACAGAACGCAGTATTTT. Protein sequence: CASSYSSYRTQYF.

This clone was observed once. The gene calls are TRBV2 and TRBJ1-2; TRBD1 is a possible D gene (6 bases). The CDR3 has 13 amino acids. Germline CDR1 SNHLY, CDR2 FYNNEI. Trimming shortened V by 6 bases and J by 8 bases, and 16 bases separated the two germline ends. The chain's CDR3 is CASSRSKGGGYTF. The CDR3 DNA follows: TGTGCCAGCAGCCGATCAAAAGGGGGGGGCTACACCTTC.

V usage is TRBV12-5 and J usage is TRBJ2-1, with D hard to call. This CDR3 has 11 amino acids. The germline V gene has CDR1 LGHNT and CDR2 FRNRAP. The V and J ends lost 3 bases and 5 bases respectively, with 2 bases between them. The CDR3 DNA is TGTGCTAGTGGTTTCCACAATGAGCAGTTCTTC. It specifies CASGFHNEQFF.

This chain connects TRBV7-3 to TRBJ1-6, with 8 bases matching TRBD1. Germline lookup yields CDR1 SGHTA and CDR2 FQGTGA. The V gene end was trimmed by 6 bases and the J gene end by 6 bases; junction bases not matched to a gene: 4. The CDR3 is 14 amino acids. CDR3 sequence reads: CASSLQGANSPLHF. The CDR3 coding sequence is TGTGCCAGCAGTCTCCAGGGGGCTAATTCACCCCTCCACTTT.

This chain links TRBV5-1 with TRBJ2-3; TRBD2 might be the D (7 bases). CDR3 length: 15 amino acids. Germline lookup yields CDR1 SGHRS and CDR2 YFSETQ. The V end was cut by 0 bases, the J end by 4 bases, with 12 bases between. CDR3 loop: CASSLVSGGADTQYF. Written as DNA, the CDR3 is TGCGCCAGCAGCTTGGTTTCGGGGGGCGCAGATACGCAGTATTTT.

The CDR3 reads CAISDGTSGGAEETQYF. In DNA, the CDR3 is TGTGCCATCAGTGATGGGACTAGCGGGGGGGCCGAGGAGACCCAGTACTTC. The chain carries TRBV10-3 and TRBJ2-5; 16 positions match TRBD2. The V gene's germline CDR1 is ENHRY and CDR2 SYGVKD. V gave up 3 bases and J gave up 5 bases; unmatched junction bases: 6. The CDR3 runs to 17 residues.